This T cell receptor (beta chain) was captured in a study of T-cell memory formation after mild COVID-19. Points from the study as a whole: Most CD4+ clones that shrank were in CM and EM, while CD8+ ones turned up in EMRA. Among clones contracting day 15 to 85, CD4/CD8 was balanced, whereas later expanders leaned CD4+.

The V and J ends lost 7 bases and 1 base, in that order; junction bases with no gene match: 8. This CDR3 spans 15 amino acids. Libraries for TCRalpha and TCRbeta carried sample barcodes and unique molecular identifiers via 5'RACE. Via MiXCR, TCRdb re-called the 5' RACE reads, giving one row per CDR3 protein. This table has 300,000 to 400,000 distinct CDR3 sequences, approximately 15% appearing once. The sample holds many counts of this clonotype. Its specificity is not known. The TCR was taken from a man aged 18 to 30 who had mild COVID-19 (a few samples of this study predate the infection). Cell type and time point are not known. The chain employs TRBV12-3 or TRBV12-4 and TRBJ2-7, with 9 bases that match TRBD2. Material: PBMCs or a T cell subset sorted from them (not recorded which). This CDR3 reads CASTSGTSRSYEQYF. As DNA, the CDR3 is TGTGCCAGCACCTCCGGGACTAGCAGATCCTACGAGCAGTACTTC.